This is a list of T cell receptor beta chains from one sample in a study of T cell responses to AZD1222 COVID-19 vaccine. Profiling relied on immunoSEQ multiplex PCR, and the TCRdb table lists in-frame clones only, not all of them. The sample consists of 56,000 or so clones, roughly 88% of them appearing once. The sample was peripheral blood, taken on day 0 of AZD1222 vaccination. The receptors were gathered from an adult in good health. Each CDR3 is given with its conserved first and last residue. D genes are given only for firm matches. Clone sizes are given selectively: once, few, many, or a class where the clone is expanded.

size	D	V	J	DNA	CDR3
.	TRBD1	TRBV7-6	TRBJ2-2	TGTGCCAGCAGCTTGGGGACAGGGACCACCGGGGAGCTGTTTTTT	CASSLGTGTTGELFF
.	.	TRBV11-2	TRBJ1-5	TGTGCCAGCAGCTTAGCAGGGCCCAATCAGCCCCAGCATTTT	CASSLAGPNQPQHF
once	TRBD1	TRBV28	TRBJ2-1	TGTGCCAGCATGGGACAGGGCCATGAGCAGTTCTTC	CASMGQGHEQFF
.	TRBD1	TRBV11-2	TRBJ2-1	TGTGCCAGCAGCCTAACAGGGGTCGAGCAGTTCTTC	CASSLTGVEQFF
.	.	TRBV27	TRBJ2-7	TGTGCCACGGGGCGGGATCGGACCTACGAGCAGTACTTC	CATGRDRTYEQYF
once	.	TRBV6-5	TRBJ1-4	TGTGCCAGCCTTGTGGGGACGGCTGAAAAACTGTTTTTT	CASLVGTAEKLFF
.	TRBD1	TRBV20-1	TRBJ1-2	TGCAGTGCGCGGCCAGGGGGAGGCTACACCTTC	CSARPGGGYTF
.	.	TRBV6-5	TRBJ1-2	TGTGCCAGCAGTTTAAGTCTCTGGGGTCATGGCTACACCTTC	CASSLSLWGHGYTF
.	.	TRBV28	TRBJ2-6	TGTGCCAGCAGTCGGCTTTGGTCAAGTCGCTCTGGGGCCAACGTCCTGACTTTC	CASSRLWSSRSGANVLTF
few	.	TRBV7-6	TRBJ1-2	TGTGCCAGCAGCCCCGGACAGCGTATCCCCCCTAACTATGGCTACACCTTC	CASSPGQRIPPNYGYTF
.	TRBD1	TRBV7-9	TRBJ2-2	TGTGCCAGCAGCTTATACAGGACAGGGGGCGACGGGGAGCTGTTTTTT	CASSLYRTGGDGELFF
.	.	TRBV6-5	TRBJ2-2	TGTGCCAGCTCAATTGCGGAACCGGTAGGGGAGCTGTTTTTT	CASSIAEPVGELFF
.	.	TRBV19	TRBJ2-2	TGTGCCAGTACGCAGGGGGGGGCTACCGGGGAGCTGTTTTTT	CASTQGGATGELFF
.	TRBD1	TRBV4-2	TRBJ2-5	TGTGCCAGCAGCCCCCGACCACTAGACAGGGTGCGCCAAGAGACCCAGTACTTC	CASSPRPLDRVRQETQYF
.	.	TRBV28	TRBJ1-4	TGTGCCAGCAGCCCCAGGAGTGAGATTAATGAAAAACTGTTTTTT	CASSPRSEINEKLFF
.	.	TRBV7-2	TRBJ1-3	TGTGCCAGCAGCCCCCCCGGACAGTCCGGAAACACCATATATTTT	CASSPPGQSGNTIYF
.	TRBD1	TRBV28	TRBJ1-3	TGTGCCAGCAGTTTATTTCCAGGGGGCGGAAACACCATATATTTT	CASSLFPGGGNTIYF
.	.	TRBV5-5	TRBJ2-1	TGTGCCAGCAGCTTGATGCGGTCCCCCCAATACAATGAGCAGTTCTTC	CASSLMRSPQYNEQFF
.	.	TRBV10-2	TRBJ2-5	TGCGCCAGCAGTGATCTAGGGTCCAATAACCAAGAGACCCAGTACTTC	CASSDLGSNNQETQYF
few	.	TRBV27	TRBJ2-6	TGTGCCAGCACTAGAAGCTTCGGGGCCAACGTCCTGACTTTC	CASTRSFGANVLTF
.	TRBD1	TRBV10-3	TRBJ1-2	TGTGCCATCAGTGAGGGGACAGGGAGAGCTAACTATGGCTACACCTTC	CAISEGTGRANYGYTF
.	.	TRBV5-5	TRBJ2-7	TGTGCCAGCAGACTTGTCGGGCAGGGTCGCGAGCAGTACTTC	CASRLVGQGREQYF
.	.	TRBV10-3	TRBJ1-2	TGTGCCATCAGTGAGTCAAAAGGGACAGGCTACACCTTC	CAISESKGTGYTF
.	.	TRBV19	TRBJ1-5	TGTGCCAGTAGTATTGGGCAGGAGAATCAGCCCCAGCATTTT	CASSIGQENQPQHF
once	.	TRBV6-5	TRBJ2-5	TGTGCCAGCAGTTACGACCAGGGGTACCAAGAGACCCAGTACTTC	CASSYDQGYQETQYF
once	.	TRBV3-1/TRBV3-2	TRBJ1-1	TGTGCCAGCAGCCAAGACCTGAACACTGAAGCTTTCTTT	CASSQDLNTEAFF
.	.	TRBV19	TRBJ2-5	.	CASTSGRFSEVGETQYF
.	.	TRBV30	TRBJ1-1	TGTGCCTGGAATGCAGGCAGTGGGACCCGAGAAGCTTTCTTT	CAWNAGSGTREAFF
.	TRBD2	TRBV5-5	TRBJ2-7	TGTGCCAGCAGCCCCCTCCTAGCGGGGGCCCGTTACGAGCAGTACTTC	CASSPLLAGARYEQYF
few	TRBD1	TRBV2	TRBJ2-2	TGTGCCAACAAGGACAGGGGTTACACCGGGGAGCTGTTTTTT	CANKDRGYTGELFF
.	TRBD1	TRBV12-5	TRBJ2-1	TGTGCTAGTGGTTTGGGACAGGGAATAAACAGCAATGAGCAGTTCTTC	CASGLGQGINSNEQFF
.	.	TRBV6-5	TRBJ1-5	TGTGCCAGCAAGGGGGATCAGCCCCAGCATTTT	CASKGDQPQHF
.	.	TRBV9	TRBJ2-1	TGTGCCAGCAGCGTAGGTAGCCGGGGGAATGAGCAGTTCTTC	CASSVGSRGNEQFF
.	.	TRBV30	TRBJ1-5	TGTGCCTGGAGCCGGGACATGGATAGCAATCAGCCCCAGCATTTT	CAWSRDMDSNQPQHF
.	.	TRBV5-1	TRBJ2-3	TGCGCCAGCAGCTTGGTTGGCAGGTCCAGCACAGATACGCAGTATTTT	CASSLVGRSSTDTQYF
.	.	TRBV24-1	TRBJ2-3	TGTGCCACCAGTGTAGGCAGCCTAGCAGATACGCAGTATTTT	CATSVGSLADTQYF
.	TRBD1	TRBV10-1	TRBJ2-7	TGCGCCAGCAGTGAGTCCGACAGGGACGAGCAGTACTTC	CASSESDRDEQYF
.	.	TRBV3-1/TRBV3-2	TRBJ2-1	TGTGCCAGCAGCCAAGGATCTCTCTCAACCTTAAACTCCTACAATGAGCAGTTCTTC	CASSQGSLSTLNSYNEQFF
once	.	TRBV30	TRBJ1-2	TGTGCCTGGAGTATGGGGACCTGGCACACCTTC	CAWSMGTWHTF
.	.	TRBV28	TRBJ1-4	TGTGCCAGCAGTTTAAGAAGGTCGGGTGAAAAACTGTTTTTT	CASSLRRSGEKLFF
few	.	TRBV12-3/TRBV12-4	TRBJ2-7	TGTGCCAGCACCCCGCACCCAACGGGCGAGCAGTACTTC	CASTPHPTGEQYF
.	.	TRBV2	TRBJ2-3	TGTGCCAGCAGTGAACAGGGGACCCTCATGGATACGCAGTATTTT	CASSEQGTLMDTQYF
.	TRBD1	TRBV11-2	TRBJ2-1	TGTGCCAGCACAGTGGGACAGGGTCGCAATGAGCAGTTCTTC	CASTVGQGRNEQFF
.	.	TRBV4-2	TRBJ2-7	TGTGCCAGCAGCCAACAACGGGGGGCCGGCTACGAGCAGTACTTC	CASSQQRGAGYEQYF
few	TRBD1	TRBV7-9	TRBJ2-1	TGTGCCAGCAGCCTGGACAGGTACGCTCCAGTCTCCAATGAGCAGTTCTTC	CASSLDRYAPVSNEQFF
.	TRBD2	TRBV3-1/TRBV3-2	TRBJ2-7	TGTGCCAGCAGCCAAGTCCGAGGACTAGCCTACGAGCAGTACTTC	CASSQVRGLAYEQYF
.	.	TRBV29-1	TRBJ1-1	TGCAGCGTCGCCCGACAGAACACTGAAGCTTTCTTT	CSVARQNTEAFF
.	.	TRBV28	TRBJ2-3	TGTGCCAGCAGTTGGAGACAGAACACAGATACGCAGTATTTT	CASSWRQNTDTQYF
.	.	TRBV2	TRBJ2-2	TGTGCCAGCAGTGAAGAGGGTTGGCTAGCCGCCGGGGAGCTGTTTTTT	CASSEEGWLAAGELFF
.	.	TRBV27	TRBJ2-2	TGTGCCAGTTCCCAAGCAGGCACCACCGGGGAGCTGTTTTTT	CASSQAGTTGELFF
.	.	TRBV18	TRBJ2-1	TGTGCCAGCTCACCACTACTGAAGGAGCAGTTCTTC	CASSPLLKEQFF
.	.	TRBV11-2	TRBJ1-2	TGTGCCAGCAGCTTGGAGGGGGATGGCTACACCTTC	CASSLEGDGYTF
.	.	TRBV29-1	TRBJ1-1	TGCAGCGTTCCTCAGGGGCGGGCTGAAGCTTTCTTT	CSVPQGRAEAFF
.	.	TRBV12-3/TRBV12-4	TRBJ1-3	TGTGCCAGCTTTTTCTTCTCTGGAAACACCATATATTTT	CASFFFSGNTIYF
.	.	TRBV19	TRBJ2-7	TGTGCCAGTAGTCCTCAGGGGAGAGACTACGAGCAGTACTTC	CASSPQGRDYEQYF
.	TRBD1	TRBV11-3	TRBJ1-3	TGTGCCAGCTCCGGGGACAGGGGAAACACCATATATTTT	CASSGDRGNTIYF
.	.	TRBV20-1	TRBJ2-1	TGCAGTGCTAGTTTGCGCCCCTACAATGAGCAGTTCTTC	CSASLRPYNEQFF
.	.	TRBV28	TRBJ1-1	TGTGCCAGCAGTTGGGTGGGAAACACTGAAGCTTTCTTT	CASSWVGNTEAFF
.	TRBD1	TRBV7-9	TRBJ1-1	TGTGCCAGCAGCTTACCCCGGGACAGCCCATTGAACACTGAAGCTTTCTTT	CASSLPRDSPLNTEAFF
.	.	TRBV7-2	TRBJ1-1	TGTGCCAGCGATACACAGGGTCTTGAAGCTTTCTTT	CASDTQGLEAFF